Included here is one TCR beta chain sequence, with context. These data belong to a study of blood T cell repertoires in COVID-19. In the study overall: Samples came from the United States, Italy and Spain, spanning acute and convalescent COVID-19. In each case, the material was cDNA or gDNA derived from T cells, B-cell-depleted T cells, or PBMCs.

Per the original methods: Amplification with reference gene primers provided the estimates of nucleated cell counts. Here immunoSEQ multiplex PCR was the method, and the copy in TCRdb shows in-frame clones only, minus some. V and J calls and clone size are given by that table; D and trimming were obtained from the DNA. This sample has 350,000 to 450,000 clones, with 85% to 90% found just once. With V trimmed by 7 bases and J by 5 bases, 7 bases remained unmatched. The CDR3 consists of 13 residues. In terms of age and location, participants ranged from roughly 18 to 90 years and lived in about two dozen US areas.

Input material: PBMCs or T cells enriched from blood (not recorded which). The clonotype was recovered from a man aged 25 to 40 who had recovered from COVID-19. The chain couples TRBV12-3 or TRBV12-4 to TRBJ2-5; 7 nucleotides line up with TRBD1. Here the CDR3 reads CASTSTGWETQYF. In DNA form, the CDR3 reads TGTGCCAGCACCTCGACAGGGTGGGAGACCCAGTACTTC.